This entry lists 10 T cell receptor beta chains sequenced from one sample in a study of T cell changes during pregnancy in multiple sclerosis. Using immunoSEQ multiplex PCR, the repertoire was profiled, and TCRdb retains in-frame clones only, with some absent. The sample has tens of thousands of clones; approximately 86% are singletons. The specimen comprised CD4+ T cells from peripheral blood mononuclear cells, sampled in the third trimester of pregnancy. The receptors derive from a female donor with multiple sclerosis, enrolled in a pregnancy study.

The V gene is TRBV19, the J gene TRBJ1-2; D gene unclear. V lost 8 bases and J lost 2, with 15 bases in between. CDR3 length: 14 amino acids. Germline CDR1 LNHDA, CDR2 SQIVND (reference sequence). DNA for the CDR3: TGTGCCAGTTCACTAGATCGGATGAACTATGGCTACACCTTC. This sequence encodes CASSLDRMNYGYTF.

The V gene is TRBV7-2, the J gene TRBJ2-2, with a tentative D call TRBD2 (5 bases). V lost 1 base, J lost 13 bases, and 13 bases lay in between. CDR3 length: 13 residues. Germline V lookup: CDR1 SGHTA, CDR2 FQGNSA. CDR3 DNA: TGTGCCAGCAGCTTAGTCCGCAGCGGAGGGCTGTTTTTT. Translated: CASSLVRSGGLFF.

The V call is TRBV18, the J call TRBJ2-7; TRBD2 might be the D (6 bases). The CDR3 is made up of 14 amino acids. V was cut by 8 bases and J by 3 bases, with 17 bases left in between. CDR1 and CDR2 (germline): KGHSH, LQKENI. The CDR3 DNA sequence: TGTGCCAGCGCGGAGGGGTCCTCCTTCTACGAGCAGTACTTC. It encodes CASAEGSSFYEQYF.

The rearrangement joins TRBV19 to TRBJ1-5; no definite D call. CDR3 size: 16 residues. CDR1 is LNHDA and CDR2 is SQIVND in the germline V gene (reference sequence). With 1 base removed from V and 3 bases from J, the gap between germline ends came to 13 bases. The CDR3 DNA is TGTGCCAGTAGTATAGGCCGGGAGAGAGACAATCAGCCCCAGCATTTT. This gives the protein CASSIGRERDNQPQHF.

V usage is TRBV30 and J usage is TRBJ1-5, with a weak D call TRBD1 (6 bases). The CDR3 is made up of 14 amino acids. V lost 3 bases and J lost 7, with 16 bases in between. Germline CDR1 and CDR2: GTSNPN and SVGIG (reference sequence). CDR3: CAWSRGGSVQPQHF. The CDR3 bases are TGTGCCTGGAGCCGAGGGGGTTCTGTCCAGCCCCAGCATTTT.

The J gene is TRBJ1-4, the V gene TRBV7-7, with 7 bases fitting TRBD1. The V gene end was trimmed by 5 bases and the J gene end by 5 bases; junction bases not matched to a gene: 8. Looked up from germline, CDR1 is SSHAT and CDR2 is FNYEAQ (reference sequence). The CDR3 consists of 15 residues. The CDR3 nucleotides are TGTGCCAGCAGCGAAGGGACAGCCCCGAATGAAAAACTGTTTTTT. Protein: CASSEGTAPNEKLFF.

The chain recombines TRBV30 with TRBJ2-5; D may be TRBD2 (6 bases). CDR3 length: 14 amino acids. Per germline, CDR1 GTSNPN and CDR2 SVGIG (reference sequence). Trimming removed 3 bases from V and 5 bases from J, with 16 bases in between. The CDR3 region is CAWRRDGGRETQYF. CDR3 nucleotide sequence: TGTGCCTGGAGACGAGACGGAGGGCGGGAGACCCAGTACTTC.

Comment on this clone: Distinct nucleotide sequences in the sample also encode this CDR3. CDR3 residues: CASSYSLNTEAFF. CDR3 nucleotides: TGTGCCAGCAGTTACTCCCTTAACACTGAAGCTTTCTTT. The chain uses TRBV6-5 and TRBJ1-1; D call uncertain. V was shortened by 0 bases and J by 2 bases, with 4 bases between the two germline ends. The CDR3 sequence is 13 residues long. Germline loops: CDR1 MNHEY, CDR2 SVGAGI.

This clone was found once. The chain employs TRBV10-1 and TRBJ2-2, with TRBD1 matching 8 bases. V lost 4 bases and J lost 2; bases outside the gene matches: 6. This CDR3 comprises 16 residues. Germline V lookup: CDR1 WNHNN, CDR2 SYGVQD (reference sequence). CDR3 DNA sequence: TGCGCCAGCAGTGGAAACAGGGGGATCAACACCGGGGAGCTGTTTTTT. Residues: CASSGNRGINTGELFF.

This clone was recorded once. The chain links TRBV5-5 to TRBJ2-4; TRBD1 matches at 9 bases. Per germline, CDR1 SGHKS and CDR2 YYEKEE (reference sequence). The CDR3 runs 17 residues. Trimming removed 2 bases from V and 1 base from J; junction bases left unmatched: 7. As DNA, the CDR3 is TGTGCCAGCAGCTTAACCGGGACAGGGTTGGCCAAAAACATTCAGTACTTC. Encoded protein: CASSLTGTGLAKNIQYF. Variable domain in full (rest from reference TRBV5-5 and TRBJ2-4): DAGVTQSPTHLIKTRGQQVTLRCSPISGHKSVSWYQQVLGQGPQFIFQYYEKEERGRGNFPDRFSARQFPNYSSELNVNALLLGDSALYLCASSLTGTGLAKNIQYFGAGTRLSVL.